Below are 12 T cell receptor beta chains sequenced from a single sample in a study of T cell responses to AZD1222 COVID-19 vaccine. Some clones are missing from TCRdb's copy, which holds only in-frame ones; the method was immunoSEQ multiplex PCR. This table has fewer than 150,000 clones, 90% appearing once. This sample comprised peripheral blood, obtained on day 0 of AZD1222 vaccination. These receptors were collected from an adult in good health.

V usage is TRBV19 and J usage is TRBJ1-5; 12 bases map to TRBD1. The V gene's germline CDR1 is LNHDA and CDR2 SQIVND (reference sequence). The ends lost 9 bases at V and 4 bases at J; junction bases unmatched: 7. The CDR3 runs to 15 residues. CDR3 nucleotide sequence: TGTGCCAGCCTGGGACAGGGGGCATGGAATCAGCCCCAGCATTTT. Residues: CASLGQGAWNQPQHF.

The V and J genes are TRBV6-5 and TRBJ1-1; 11 bases map to TRBD1. After removal of 2 bases from V and 9 bases from J, the junction contained 8 bases not matched to a gene. CDR1 is MNHEY and CDR2 is SVGAGI in the germline V gene. CDR3 length: 15 residues. CDR3: CASSYGQGAPVQAFF. CDR3 nucleotide sequence: TGTGCCAGCAGTTACGGACAGGGGGCCCCCGTGCAAGCTTTCTTT.

The CDR3 protein is CASSFWGNTNEKLFF. The CDR3 DNA follows: TGTGCCAGCAGCTTCTGGGGGAACACTAATGAAAAACTGTTTTTT. V is TRBV5-5 and J is TRBJ1-4; possible D gene TRBD1, 5 bases. V was clipped by 2 bases and J by 2 bases, with 10 bases between them. The CDR3 has 15 residues. Per the germline V gene, CDR1 is SGHKS and CDR2 is YYEKEE (reference sequence). Filled out from reference TRBV5-5 and TRBJ1-4, the complete variable domain reads DAGVTQSPTHLIKTRGQQVTLRCSPISGHKSVSWYQQVLGQGPQFIFQYYEKEERGRGNFPDRFSARQFPNYSSELNVNALLLGDSALYLCASSFWGNTNEKLFFGSGTQLSVL.

V gene TRBV7-8 combines with J gene TRBJ1-5; D not resolved. Trimming cost V 1 base and J 4 bases, with 5 bases left between them. The germline gives CDR1 SGHVS, CDR2 FQNEAQ. This CDR3 contains 13 residues. The CDR3 DNA sequence: TGTGCCAGCAGCTTAGAACAAAATCAGCCCCAGCATTTT. Translated, it gives CASSLEQNQPQHF.

CDR3 bases: TGTGCCAGCAGACACAGGGGGTTGAGCGGCACTGAAGCTTTCTTT. Residues: CASRHRGLSGTEAFF. This chain links TRBV6-6 with TRBJ1-1; the match to TRBD1 covers 8 bases. Germline loops: CDR1 MNHNY, CDR2 SVGAGI (reference sequence). V trimming: 6 bases; J trimming: 4 bases; junction bases outside the gene matches: 10. This CDR3 has 15 residues.

Worth noting for this clone: The limits of the CDR3 on the DNA are not certain, so only TCRdb's listed CDR3 is given. The chain combines TRBV7-9 with TRBJ1-4. Germline assignment: CDR1 SEHNR and CDR2 FQNEAQ (reference sequence). Ends included, the CDR3 has 16 residues. The CDR3 protein is CASSSSWDSTNEKLFF.

The chain employs TRBV5-1 and TRBJ2-1; D ambiguous. CDR3 length equals 14 residues. Germline CDR1 reads SGHRS; CDR2 reads YFSETQ. Trimming cost V 0 bases and J 2 bases, with 6 bases left between them. CDR3 bases: TGCGCCAGCAGCTTGGATATTACCTACAATGAGCAGTTCTTC. It translates to CASSLDITYNEQFF. Filled out from reference TRBV5-1 and TRBJ2-1, the complete variable domain reads KAGVTQTPRYLIKTRGQQVTLSCSPISGHRSVSWYQQTPGQGLQFLFEYFSETQRNKGNFPGRFSGRQFSNSRSEMNVSTLELGDSALYLCASSLDITYNEQFFGPGTRLTVL.

The chain combines TRBV7-9 with TRBJ2-7, with TRBD1 matching 10 bases. The J segment lost 6 bases and the V segment lost 6 bases, leaving 14 bases of the junction unmatched. CDR3 length equals 16 residues. CDR1 and CDR2 (germline): SEHNR, FQNEAQ (reference sequence). CDR3 sequence: CASRGNRDRGNREQYF. DNA for the CDR3: TGTGCCAGCAGGGGAAACCGGGACAGGGGTAATCGCGAGCAGTACTTC.

The chain carries TRBV11-2 and TRBJ1-3; the D is unclear. V lost 2 bases and J lost 1, with 9 bases in between. The CDR3 consists of 15 residues. Germline CDR1 is SGHAT and CDR2 is FQNNGV. The chain's CDR3 is CASSLSLTSGNTIYF. The CDR3 DNA reads as TGTGCCAGCAGCTTAAGCCTTACTTCTGGAAACACCATATATTTT.

The genes are TRBV30 and TRBJ2-7; 7 positions agree with TRBD2. The germline V gene encodes CDR1 GTSNPN and CDR2 SVGIG (reference sequence). V lost 5 bases and J lost 6; bases outside the gene matches: 4. The CDR3 totals 11 residues. Here the CDR3 reads CAWGGGGEQYF. For the CDR3, the DNA is TGTGCCTGGGGCGGGGGAGGCGAGCAGTACTTC.

The chain has TRBV11-2 and TRBJ1-2, with D perhaps TRBD1 (6 bases). Looked up from germline, CDR1 is SGHAT and CDR2 is FQNNGV. V was trimmed by 1 base and J by 8 bases, leaving 17 bases between them. This CDR3 region has 15 residues. The CDR3 coding sequence is TGTGCCAGCAGCTTAGTTTGGGCCAGGGGTGCGGGCTACACCTTC. Residues: CASSLVWARGAGYTF.

CDR3 in DNA: TGTGCCTGGGGACAGGGAGGCGAAGAAAAACTGTTTTTT. It specifies CAWGQGGEEKLFF. The J gene is TRBJ1-4, the V gene TRBV30, with 8 bases matching TRBD1. V dropped 5 bases and J dropped 8; count of bases not matched to a gene: 7. This CDR3 has 13 residues. The germline V gene has CDR1 GTSNPN and CDR2 SVGIG (reference sequence).